The rows below give T cell receptor beta chains drawn from one sample of a study of blood T cell repertoires in COVID-19. The method was immunoSEQ multiplex PCR; TCRdb's version includes in-frame clones alone and lacks a portion of them. The sample shows roughly 200,000 clones, more than 70% of them seen only once. Sequenced material: peripheral blood. The source of these receptors is a man aged 18 to 35 with active or convalescent COVID-19. The CDR3 runs from the conserved cysteine through the conserved F or W.

V,CDR3
TRBV6-5,CASRTSDRGNEQFF
TRBV5-1,CASSFGGSDEQYF
TRBV19,CASSIKDRDYEQYF
TRBV27,CASSRNGGELFF
TRBV19,CASTSTEFYGYTF
TRBV4-1,CASSQGLAGHNEQFF
TRBV18,CASSSRGQVTGELFF
TRBV28,CASSSRLAGIPNNEQFF
TRBV19,CASSPDSYGYTF
TRBV6-2/TRBV6-3,CASSYSIMGQGYNEQFF
TRBV6-5,CASSVGGLDTGELFF